This T cell receptor beta chain was sequenced for a study of blood T cell repertoires in COVID-19. Study as a whole: Some COVID-19 samples were acute and others convalescent; all came from the United States, Italy and Spain.

The CDR3 runs to 14 residues. The germline CDR1 and CDR2 sequences are LNHDA and SQIVND (reference sequence). V was pared by 6 bases and J by 11 bases, with 20 bases between. TCRdb's table, derived via immunoSEQ multiplex PCR, lists solely in-frame clones and lacks some. The sample holds 55,000 to 75,000 clones, around 77% seen once. A few counts support this clone. Followed over time, Seattle patients had been enrolled while infection was active. V is TRBV19 and J is TRBJ1-5, with a possible D match to TRBD1 (5 bases). This TCR was recovered from a woman in her sixties or seventies with COVID-19, enrolled during active disease. Sequencing was performed on peripheral blood. CDR3 in DNA: TGTGCCAGTAGAGACGGGGGGTCCGTTTGGGCCCAGCATTTT. Translation: CASRDGGSVWAQHF. Complete variable domain (other parts from reference TRBV19 and TRBJ1-5): DGGITQSPKYLFRKEGQNVTLSCEQNLNHDAMYWYRQDPGQGLRLIYYSQIVNDFQKGDIAEGYSVSREKKESFPLTVTSAQKNPTAFYLCASRDGGSVWAQHFGDGTRLSIL.